This TCR beta chain was captured by sequencing in a study of molecular identifiers for immune sequencing clone quantification. Bulk TCR libraries were made with methods that had been previously described and with listed TCR primers. MiXCR, applied by TCRdb to the PCR reads, yields one record per CDR3 protein. The sample holds around 460,000 distinct CDR3 sequences; around a fifth are singletons and the top ten take under 0.85%. Naive CD8 T cells were picked out by sorting for CD8+CD4-CCR7+CD45RA+. A few counts support this clonotype. Its antigen remains unidentified. The study's findings and limits: Naive cells had under 1% of molecules in clones above 20 RNA copies, effectors over 97%.

The CDR3 consists of 16 residues. V was shortened by 3 bases and J by 0 bases, with 12 bases between the two germline ends. The V gene's germline CDR1 is SNHLY and CDR2 FYNNEI. Input material: naive CD8+ T cells from blood, with Jurkat cell RNA spiked in. Noted subset: FACS-sorted CD8+CD4-CCR7+CD45RA+ naive T cells. The chain carries TRBV2 and TRBJ1-3, with TRBD1 as a possible D gene (6 bases). This TCR was sampled from a human donor in good health. Some libraries in this study had Jurkat cell RNA spiked in. This chain's CDR3 is CASSDRRGGSGNTIYF. CDR3 DNA sequence: TGTGCCAGCAGTGACCGGCGAGGGGGCTCTGGAAACACCATATATTTT.